This is a list of T cell receptor beta chains from one sample in a study of blood T cells in healthy people across ages. TCRdb itself ran the 5' RACE reads through MiXCR, one entry per CDR3 protein. The repertoire has over 950,000 distinct CDR3 sequences, about two fifths of them found once; the top ten carry approximately 14%. Sequenced sample: blood. Receptor source: a man aged 18 to 30 in good health. CDR3s include the opening cysteine and the closing phenylalanine or tryptophan. D genes are given only for firm matches. Clone size is shown for a subset of rows, as once, few, many or a class of expanded clone.

d_gene,j_gene,abundance,v_gene,CDR3nt,CDR3aa
NA,TRBJ1-6,NA,TRBV4-2,TGTGCCAGCAGCCAAGGGGTTAGCTCCTATAATTCACCCCTCCACTTT,CASSQGVSSYNSPLHF
NA,TRBJ1-1,NA,TRBV6-2/TRBV6-3,TGTGCCAGCAGTTACGAACAGCGCACTGAAGCTTTCTTT,CASSYEQRTEAFF
NA,TRBJ1-4,NA,TRBV12-3/TRBV12-4,TGTGCCACCAGTGAAGGCGCAACTAATGAAAAACTGTTTTTT,CATSEGATNEKLFF
NA,TRBJ1-2,few,TRBV11-1,TGTGCCAGCAGCTTAGCCCCAGGGGCTAACTATGGCTACACCTTC,CASSLAPGANYGYTF
NA,TRBJ2-2,NA,TRBV20-1,TGCAGTGCTAGACCGACTATTGCGGGGAACACCGGGGAGCTGTTTTTT,CSARPTIAGNTGELFF
NA,TRBJ1-2,NA,TRBV7-9,TGTGCCAGCATCAAAGAAGTGGCAGGATATGGCTACACCTTC,CASIKEVAGYGYTF
TRBD2,TRBJ2-3,NA,TRBV5-1,TGCGCCAGCAGCGGGCTAGCGGGGGATGATACGCAGTATTTT,CASSGLAGDDTQYF
NA,TRBJ1-5,NA,TRBV12-3/TRBV12-4,TGTGCCAGCAGTCGGACAGCCGTAAACCTCGGTCAGCCCCAGCATTTT,CASSRTAVNLGQPQHF
NA,TRBJ1-4,NA,TRBV20-1,TGCAGTGCTCAGGTTGAGGGGGGCGAGGCTGAAAAACTGTTTTTT,CSAQVEGGEAEKLFF
NA,TRBJ2-3,NA,TRBV4-3,TGCGCCAGCAGCCAAGGGTCAGATACCCTCAAGGATACGCAGTATTTT,CASSQGSDTLKDTQYF
TRBD1,TRBJ1-1,few,TRBV5-1,TGCGCCAGCAGCGTACAGGGGTCGGCGAGTGAAGCTTTCTTT,CASSVQGSASEAFF
TRBD2,TRBJ2-5,many,TRBV7-3,TGTGCCAGCAGCTTACTAGCGGGGAATGAGCAGTACTTC,CASSLLAGNEQYF
TRBD2,TRBJ2-3,few,TRBV20-1,TGCAGTGCTAGCAGCGGCGGGGGGGCGAGCGCAGATACGCAGTATTTT,CSASSGGGASADTQYF
NA,TRBJ2-5,few,TRBV20-1,TGCAGTGCTAGAGGGGCAGTCGAAGAGACCCAGTACTTC,CSARGAVEETQYF
NA,TRBJ2-5,NA,TRBV12-3/TRBV12-4,TGTGCCAGCAGTTTAGATCGGGGGAATCAAGAGACCCAGTACTTC,CASSLDRGNQETQYF
TRBD1,TRBJ2-2,NA,TRBV20-1,TGCAGTGCACGACGGAACAGGGGGACCACCGGGGAGCTGTTTTTT,CSARRNRGTTGELFF
TRBD1,TRBJ1-1,NA,TRBV5-6,TGTGCCAGCAGCCGCGGGACAGCCTACACTGAAGCTTTCTTT,CASSRGTAYTEAFF
NA,TRBJ2-3,few,TRBV29-1,TGCAGCCACGGGATTGGGACCTACGAGTATTTT,CSHGIGTYEYF
NA,TRBJ1-2,few,TRBV27,TGTGCCAGCAGCGGGGCAATCAACTATGGCTACACCTTC,CASSGAINYGYTF
NA,TRBJ1-2,NA,TRBV3-1,TGTGCCAGCAGCCAAGATATGAGGGAACGTGGCTACACCTTC,CASSQDMRERGYTF
NA,TRBJ1-1,few,TRBV20-1,TGCAGCGCTAACCCGAACACTGAAGCTTTCTTT,CSANPNTEAFF
TRBD1,TRBJ1-4,NA,TRBV12-3/TRBV12-4,TGTGCCAGCAGACAAACAGGGGTCACTGAAAAACTGTTTTTT,CASRQTGVTEKLFF
NA,TRBJ1-2,once,TRBV20-1,TGCAGTGCTAGAGGAGGAGGGAGCGGCTACACCTTC,CSARGGGSGYTF
NA,TRBJ2-3,few,TRBV10-3,TGTGCCACATCGACAGTTTCTAGCACAGATACGCAGTATTTT,CATSTVSSTDTQYF
NA,TRBJ2-1,NA,TRBV11-2,TGTGCCAGCAGCGCCTCCTCCACGGGGGCGAGTGAGCAGTTCTTC,CASSASSTGASEQFF
TRBD1,TRBJ1-3,few,TRBV4-1,TGCGCCAGCAGCCAAGTGGGGACAGGATTTCGAACAACCTCTGGAAACACCATATATTTT,CASSQVGTGFRTTSGNTIYF
NA,TRBJ2-3,few,TRBV19,TGTGCCAGTAGTCCAGACCGGGCAGGGACGCAGTATTTT,CASSPDRAGTQYF
NA,TRBJ1-1,NA,TRBV5-1,TGCGCCAGCAGCTTGGCGGGCACAGGGTTCACTGAAGCTTTCTTT,CASSLAGTGFTEAFF
NA,TRBJ1-1,few,TRBV4-3,TGCGCCAGCAGCCAAGTCCCCTGGATCACTGAAGCTTTCTTT,CASSQVPWITEAFF
NA,TRBJ2-1,NA,TRBV7-2,TGTGCCAGCGGCTTAAATTCCTATGAGCAGTTCTTC,CASGLNSYEQFF
NA,TRBJ2-3,few,TRBV29-1,TGCAGCGTTGAAGAGTCGGCGGGGGCCATGACAGATACGCAGTATTTT,CSVEESAGAMTDTQYF
NA,TRBJ2-5,few,TRBV2,TGTGCCAGCATATCGGGGTACGGGGAGACCCAGTACTTC,CASISGYGETQYF
NA,TRBJ2-7,few,TRBV12-3/TRBV12-4,TGTGCCAGCAGTTTCATTGTCTACGAGCAGTACTTC,CASSFIVYEQYF
TRBD1,TRBJ1-4,NA,TRBV29-1,TGCAGCGTCCTAGGACAGGGGAGTGAAAAACTGTTTTTT,CSVLGQGSEKLFF
TRBD2,TRBJ2-1,few,TRBV7-2,TGTGCCAGCAGCTTAGCGGGGACTAGCGTTAGTCGGTTCTTC,CASSLAGTSVSRFF
NA,TRBJ2-7,few,TRBV6-6,TGTGCCAGCAGTTACAGGGGGTCCTCTACCTACGAGCAGTACTTC,CASSYRGSSTYEQYF